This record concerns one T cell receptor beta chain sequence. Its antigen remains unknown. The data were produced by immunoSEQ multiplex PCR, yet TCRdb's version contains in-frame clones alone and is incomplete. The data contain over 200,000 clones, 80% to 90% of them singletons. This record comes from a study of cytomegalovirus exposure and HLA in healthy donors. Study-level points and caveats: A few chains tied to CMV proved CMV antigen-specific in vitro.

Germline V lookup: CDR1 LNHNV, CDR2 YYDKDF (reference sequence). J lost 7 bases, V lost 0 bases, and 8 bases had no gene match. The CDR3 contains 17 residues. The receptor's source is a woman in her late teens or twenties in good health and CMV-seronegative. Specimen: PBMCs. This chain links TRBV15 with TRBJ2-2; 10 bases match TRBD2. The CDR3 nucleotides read TGTGCCACCAGCAGAGAATTGTTGAAGCGGGAGGGCGGGGAGCTGTTTTTT. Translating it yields CATSRELLKREGGELFF.